The rows below give T cell receptor beta chains drawn from one sample of a study of blood T cell repertoires in COVID-19. Libraries were prepared by immunoSEQ multiplex PCR; TCRdb keeps only in-frame clonotypes and omits some of them. Of 200,000 or so clones listed, 70% to 85% are singletons. The sequenced sample was PBMCs or T cells enriched from blood (not recorded which). These receptors originate from a man aged 60-69 years who had recovered from COVID-19. The CDR3 runs from the conserved cysteine through the conserved F or W. D genes are given only for firm matches. A clone size is listed for some rows: how often the clone was seen (once, few, many), or a class if it is expanded.

- | TRBJ1-2 | - | TRBV28 | CASSLVARVGSYGYTF | TGTGCCAGCAGTTTGGTTGCAAGGGTGGGGAGCTATGGCTACACCTTC
- | TRBJ1-4 | TRBD1 | TRBV7-2 | CASRRQGFNEKLFF | TGTGCCAGCAGGAGACAGGGATTTAATGAAAAACTGTTTTTT
- | TRBJ1-1 | - | TRBV7-2 | CASSPGGAGSPNTEAFF | TGTGCCAGCAGCCCAGGAGGCGCGGGGTCTCCTAACACTGAAGCTTTCTTT
- | TRBJ2-5 | - | TRBV18 | CASSQGLQETQYF | TGTGCCAGCTCACAGGGACTTCAAGAGACCCAGTACTTC
- | TRBJ2-2 | - | TRBV7-9 | CASSQLEHTGELFF | TGTGCCAGCAGCCAGTTGGAGCACACCGGGGAGCTGTTTTTT
- | TRBJ2-3 | TRBD2 | TRBV19 | CASSRSGTSGGRPFATDTQYF | TGTGCCAGTAGTAGATCCGGGACTAGCGGGGGGCGTCCCTTCGCCACAGATACGCAGTATTTT
- | TRBJ1-3 | TRBD1 | TRBV12-3/TRBV12-4 | CASNSIPGQEYF | TGTGCCAGCAACTCCATCCCGGGACAGGAATATTTT
- | TRBJ1-6 | - | TRBV20-1 | CSAPESEALHF | TGCAGTGCGCCCGAGTCGGAGGCCCTCCACTTT
- | TRBJ1-3 | - | TRBV18 | CASSPGMTGSGNTIYF | TGTGCCAGCTCACCAGGAATGACAGGCTCTGGAAACACCATATATTTT
- | TRBJ2-1 | TRBD2 | TRBV6-2/TRBV6-3 | CASSYPSGGRAYNEQFF | TGTGCCAGCAGTTATCCCAGCGGGGGGCGAGCTTACAATGAGCAGTTCTTC
- | TRBJ1-3 | - | TRBV21-1 | CASSRGTGGNTIYF | TGTGCCAGCAGCAGGGGGACAGGGGGAAACACCATATATTTT
- | TRBJ1-1 | TRBD1 | TRBV6-5 | CASSSGQGPEAFF | TGTGCCAGCAGTTCGGGACAGGGACCAGAAGCTTTCTTT
- | TRBJ2-6 | - | TRBV27 | CASSLSPGNPGANVLTF | TGTGCCAGCAGTTTATCTCCAGGGAACCCTGGGGCCAACGTCCTGACTTTC
- | TRBJ1-1 | - | TRBV7-8 | CASSLDRPVSATEAFF | TGTGCCAGCAGCTTAGACCGTCCCGTGTCAGCGACTGAAGCTTTCTTT
few | TRBJ1-2 | - | TRBV29-1 | CSVEDLSRGVYYGYTF | TGCAGCGTTGAAGATCTAAGCAGGGGCGTATACTATGGCTACACCTTC
- | TRBJ2-7 | TRBD1 | TRBV14 | CASSQDKVGTGRHEQYF | TGTGCCAGCAGCCAAGATAAGGTCGGGACAGGGCGCCACGAGCAGTACTTC
- | TRBJ1-2 | TRBD1 | TRBV11-3 | CASSSTGGGYTF | TGTGCCAGCAGTTCGACAGGGGGAGGCTACACCTTC
- | TRBJ1-1 | - | TRBV7-2 | CASSQGFGGYTEAFF | TGTGCCAGCAGCCAAGGGTTTGGGGGCTACACTGAAGCTTTCTTT
- | TRBJ2-3 | - | TRBV18 | CASSPRTSTDTQYF | TGTGCCAGCTCACCACGGACTAGCACAGATACGCAGTATTTT
- | TRBJ2-7 | TRBD1 | TRBV4-3 | CASSHGQGDSSKQYF | TGCGCCAGCAGCCATGGACAGGGGGACAGCTCCAAGCAGTACTTC
- | TRBJ2-3 | TRBD1 | TRBV9 | CASSVGTGGPDTQYF | TGTGCCAGCAGCGTAGGGACAGGGGGCCCAGATACGCAGTATTTT
- | TRBJ1-1 | TRBD1 | TRBV11-2 | CASKTGGARTEAFF | TGTGCCAGCAAGACAGGGGGCGCGCGAACTGAAGCTTTCTTT
few | TRBJ1-6 | - | TRBV7-2 | CASSSPGGTPHF | TGTGCCAGCAGCTCACCCGGGGGTACACCCCACTTT
once | TRBJ1-1 | - | TRBV21-1 | CASSKGSDTEAFF | TGTGCCAGCAGCAAAGGGTCGGACACTGAAGCTTTCTTT
- | TRBJ2-5 | - | TRBV6-5 | CASSYRGGQTQYF | TGTGCCAGCAGTTACAGGGGTGGGCAGACCCAGTACTTC
- | TRBJ1-3 | - | TRBV19 | CASRTDGSSGNTIYF | TGTGCCAGTAGAACCGACGGGAGCTCTGGAAACACCATATATTTT
- | TRBJ2-7 | TRBD1 | TRBV11-2 | CASSAPGQGYEQYF | TGTGCCAGCAGCGCACCGGGACAGGGCTACGAGCAGTACTTC
- | TRBJ1-5 | TRBD1 | TRBV5-1 | CASSLDPQGGVNQPQHF | TGCGCCAGCAGCTTAGACCCTCAAGGGGGCGTTAATCAGCCCCAGCATTTT
- | TRBJ2-5 | TRBD1 | TRBV4-1 | CASSQDGTGVETQYF | TGCGCCAGCAGCCAAGACGGGACAGGGGTTGAGACCCAGTACTTC
- | TRBJ1-1 | - | TRBV4-3 | CASSQGGGLRNTEAFF | TGCGCCAGCAGCCAAGGAGGTGGGTTACGGAACACTGAAGCTTTCTTT
- | TRBJ1-6 | - | TRBV6-5 | CASNPGQYNSPLHF | TGTGCCAGCAACCCGGGACAATATAATTCACCCCTCCACTTT
once | TRBJ2-2 | - | TRBV19 | CASSSQTENTGELFF | TGTGCCAGTAGTTCCCAGACAGAAAACACCGGGGAGCTGTTTTTT
- | TRBJ2-6 | TRBD1 | TRBV5-1 | CASSWTGFSGANVLTF | TGCGCCAGCAGCTGGACAGGGTTCTCTGGGGCCAACGTCCTGACTTTC
- | TRBJ1-1 | TRBD1 | TRBV29-1 | CSVRQGSNTEAFF | TGCAGCGTCCGACAGGGGTCAAACACTGAAGCTTTCTTT
- | TRBJ2-7 | TRBD1 | TRBV5-1 | CASSLGGTGNAYEQYF | TGCGCCAGCAGCTTGGGAGGGACAGGGAATGCCTACGAGCAGTACTTC
- | TRBJ2-1 | TRBD1 | TRBV7-2 | CASTLTGNEQFF | TGTGCCAGCACCTTGACAGGGAATGAGCAGTTCTTC
- | TRBJ1-3 | - | TRBV7-2 | CASSLALARGFGNTIYF | TGTGCCAGCAGCTTAGCGCTTGCCAGGGGATTCGGAAACACCATATATTTT
- | TRBJ2-2 | TRBD1 | TRBV29-1 | CSVTGTGPTGELFF | TGCAGCGTGACCGGGACAGGGCCCACCGGGGAGCTGTTTTTT
- | TRBJ2-1 | TRBD2 | TRBV7-3 | CASSPGGREGNEQFF | TGTGCCAGCAGCCCCGGGGGTAGGGAGGGCAATGAGCAGTTCTTC
- | TRBJ1-6 | TRBD1 | TRBV25-1 | CASSEWTGKNSPLHF | TGTGCCAGCAGTGAGTGGACAGGGAAGAATTCACCCCTCCACTTT
- | TRBJ1-2 | - | TRBV21-1 | CASSFLERRDF | TGTGCCAGCAGCTTTCTAGAGAGGCGAGACTTC
- | TRBJ2-7 | - | TRBV27 | CASGFREKQYF | TGTGCCAGCGGTTTCAGGGAAAAGCAGTACTTC
- | TRBJ2-7 | TRBD2 | TRBV10-3 | CAISGTSGAYEQYF | TGTGCCATCAGCGGGACTAGCGGGGCCTACGAGCAGTACTTC
- | TRBJ1-4 | TRBD1 | TRBV2 | CASSRGQGAEKLFF | TGTGCCAGCAGCAGGGGACAGGGGGCTGAAAAACTGTTTTTT
- | TRBJ1-5 | TRBD1 | TRBV19 | CASSRGQGQNNQPQHF | TGTGCCAGTAGCCGGGGACAGGGTCAGAACAATCAGCCCCAGCATTTT
- | TRBJ2-3 | - | TRBV5-4 | CASSLDSPDTQYF | TGTGCCAGCAGCTTGGACAGCCCAGATACGCAGTATTTT
- | TRBJ2-3 | TRBD1 | TRBV5-8 | CASSSSSGTGTDTQYF | TGTGCCAGCAGCTCCTCATCCGGGACAGGGACAGATACGCAGTATTTT
- | TRBJ2-3 | - | TRBV4-1 | CASSLEGVVDTQYF | TGCGCCAGCAGCCTCGAGGGGGTAGTAGATACGCAGTATTTT
- | TRBJ2-1 | - | TRBV7-8 | CASSPRGASYNEQFF | TGTGCCAGCAGCCCCAGGGGGGCCTCCTACAATGAGCAGTTCTTC
- | TRBJ1-2 | - | TRBV10-3 | CAISVSGNYGYTF | TGTGCCATCAGTGTCTCAGGGAACTATGGCTACACCTTC
- | TRBJ2-1 | - | TRBV12-3/TRBV12-4 | CASSSTGYEQFF | TGTGCCAGCAGTTCAACAGGGTATGAGCAGTTCTTC
- | TRBJ2-3 | - | TRBV29-1 | CSGGSAYTDTQYF | TGCAGCGGAGGTAGCGCGTACACAGATACGCAGTATTTT
- | TRBJ1-5 | - | TRBV5-6 | CASSLSGNNQPQHF | TGTGCCAGCAGCTTGTCAGGAAACAATCAGCCCCAGCATTTT
- | TRBJ2-3 | - | TRBV18 | CASSQSSTDTQYF | TGTGCCAGCTCCCAGTCGAGCACAGATACGCAGTATTTT
few | TRBJ1-2 | - | TRBV4-3 | CASSQDLDGLYGYTF | TGCGCCAGCAGCCAAGATCTCGACGGACTCTATGGCTACACCTTC
- | TRBJ2-1 | - | TRBV5-8 | CASRITNGPADNEQFF | TGTGCCAGCAGGATTACCAATGGCCCAGCGGACAATGAGCAGTTCTTC
few | TRBJ2-2 | - | TRBV27 | CASSLSGVLNTGELFF | TGTGCCAGCAGTTTATCAGGGGTGTTGAACACCGGGGAGCTGTTTTTT